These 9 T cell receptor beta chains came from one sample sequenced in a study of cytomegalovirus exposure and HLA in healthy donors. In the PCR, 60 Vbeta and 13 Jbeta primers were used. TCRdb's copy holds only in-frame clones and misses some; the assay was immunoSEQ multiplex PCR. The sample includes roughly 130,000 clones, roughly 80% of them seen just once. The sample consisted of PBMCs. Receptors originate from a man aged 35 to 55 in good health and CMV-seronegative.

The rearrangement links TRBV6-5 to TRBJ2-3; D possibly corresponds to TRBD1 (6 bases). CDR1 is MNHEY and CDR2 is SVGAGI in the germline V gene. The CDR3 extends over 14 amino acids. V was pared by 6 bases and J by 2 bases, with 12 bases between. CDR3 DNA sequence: TGTGCCAGCAGAAGGACAGCCACCACAGATACGCAGTATTTT. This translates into CASRRTATTDTQYF.

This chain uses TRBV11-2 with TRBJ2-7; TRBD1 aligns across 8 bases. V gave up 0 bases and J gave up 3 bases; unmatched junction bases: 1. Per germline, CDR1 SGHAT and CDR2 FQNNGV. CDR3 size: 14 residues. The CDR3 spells CASSLDRGHYEQYF. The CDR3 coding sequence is TGTGCCAGCAGCTTAGACAGGGGGCACTACGAGCAGTACTTC.

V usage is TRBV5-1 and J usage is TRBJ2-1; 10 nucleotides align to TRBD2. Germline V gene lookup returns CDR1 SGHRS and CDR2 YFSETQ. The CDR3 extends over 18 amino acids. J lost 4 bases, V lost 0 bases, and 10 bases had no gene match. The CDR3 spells CASSLVPIAGGDYNEQFF. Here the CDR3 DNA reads TGCGCCAGCAGCTTGGTACCCATAGCGGGGGGCGATTACAATGAGCAGTTCTTC. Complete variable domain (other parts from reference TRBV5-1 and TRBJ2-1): KAGVTQTPRYLIKTRGQQVTLSCSPISGHRSVSWYQQTPGQGLQFLFEYFSETQRNKGNFPGRFSGRQFSNSRSEMNVSTLELGDSALYLCASSLVPIAGGDYNEQFFGPGTRLTVL.

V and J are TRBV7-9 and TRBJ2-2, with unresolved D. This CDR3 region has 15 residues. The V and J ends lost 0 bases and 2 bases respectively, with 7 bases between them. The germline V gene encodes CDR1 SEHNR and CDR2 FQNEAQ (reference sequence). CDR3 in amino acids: CASSLASRNTGELFF. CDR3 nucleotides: TGTGCCAGCAGCTTAGCGTCCAGAAACACCGGGGAGCTGTTTTTT.

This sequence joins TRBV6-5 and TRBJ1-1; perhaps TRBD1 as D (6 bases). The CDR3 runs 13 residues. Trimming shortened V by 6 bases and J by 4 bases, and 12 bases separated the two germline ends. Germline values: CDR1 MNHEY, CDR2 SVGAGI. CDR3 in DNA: TGTGCCAGCAGCCTCGAAGGGGGCACTGAAGCTTTCTTT. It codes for CASSLEGGTEAFF.

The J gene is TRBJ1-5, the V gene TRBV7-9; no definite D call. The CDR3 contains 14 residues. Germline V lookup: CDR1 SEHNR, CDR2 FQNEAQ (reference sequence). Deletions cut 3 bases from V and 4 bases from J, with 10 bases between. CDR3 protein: CASSFGLGNQPQHF. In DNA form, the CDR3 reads TGTGCCAGCAGCTTTGGGCTCGGTAATCAGCCCCAGCATTTT. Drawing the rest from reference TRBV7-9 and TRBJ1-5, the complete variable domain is DTGVSQNPRHKITKRGQNVTFRCDPISEHNRLYWYRQTLGQGPEFLTYFQNEAQLEKSRLLSDRFSAERPKGSFSTLEIQRTEQGDSAMYLCASSFGLGNQPQHFGDGTRLSIL.

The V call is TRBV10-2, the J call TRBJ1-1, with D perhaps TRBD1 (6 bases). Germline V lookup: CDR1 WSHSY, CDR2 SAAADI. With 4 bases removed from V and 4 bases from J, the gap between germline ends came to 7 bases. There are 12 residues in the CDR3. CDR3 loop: CASSVGGTEAFF. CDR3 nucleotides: TGCGCCAGCAGTGTAGGGGGCACTGAAGCTTTCTTT.

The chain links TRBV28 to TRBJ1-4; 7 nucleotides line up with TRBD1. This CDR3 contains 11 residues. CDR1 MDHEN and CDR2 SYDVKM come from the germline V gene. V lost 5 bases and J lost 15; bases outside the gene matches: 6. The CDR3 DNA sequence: TGTGCCAGCAGTCTAGGGACAGTAATGTTTTTT. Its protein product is CASSLGTVMFF.

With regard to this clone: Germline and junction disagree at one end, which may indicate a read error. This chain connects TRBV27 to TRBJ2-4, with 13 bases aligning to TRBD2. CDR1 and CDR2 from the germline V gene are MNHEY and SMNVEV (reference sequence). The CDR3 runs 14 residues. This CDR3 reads CASSSGLAGAYLNF. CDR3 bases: TGTGCCAGCAGCTCCGGACTAGCGGGAGCATACCTTAACTTC.